A selection of T cell receptor beta chains follows, all from one sample in a study of cytotoxic CD8 clonotypes in ibrutinib-treated CLL. TCRdb's copy holds only in-frame clones and misses some; the assay was immunoSEQ multiplex PCR. Among around 20,000 clones, about 75% were seen once, and the ten largest hold more than 7%. The sample consisted of PBMCs, taken before ibrutinib treatment. All receptors derive from a human donor with chronic lymphocytic leukemia. CDR3s include the opening cysteine and the closing phenylalanine or tryptophan. Fields, in order: J gene, D gene, V gene, clone size, CDR3 protein, CDR3 DNA. A D gene is named only where the DNA matches it firmly. Part of the rows lack a size; the others show once, few, many or a class for expanded clones.

J: TRBJ2-7; D: .; V: TRBV5-1; size: .; CDR3: CASSLVSGYEQYF; DNA: TGCGCCAGCAGCTTGGTCTCGGGCTACGAGCAGTACTTC
J: TRBJ1-4; D: .; V: TRBV19; size: few; CDR3: CASSARSPGPYNEKLFF; DNA: TGTGCCAGTAGTGCTCGTTCTCCGGGACCGTATAATGAAAAACTGTTTTTT
J: TRBJ2-4; D: .; V: TRBV9; size: .; CDR3: CASGGLESSTAKNIQYF; DNA: TGTGCCAGCGGAGGACTCGAGTCTTCGACGGCCAAAAACATTCAGTACTTC
J: TRBJ1-4; D: .; V: TRBV27; size: once; CDR3: CASSLSPWPGEKLFF; DNA: TGTGCCAGCAGTTTATCGCCGTGGCCAGGAGAAAAACTGTTTTTT
J: TRBJ2-7; D: TRBD1; V: TRBV6-6; size: .; CDR3: CASSNPGTGKHEQYF; DNA: TGTGCCAGCAGTAACCCCGGGACAGGGAAACACGAGCAGTACTTC
J: TRBJ2-5; D: .; V: TRBV7-9; size: .; CDR3: CASSRGSGGLQETQYF; DNA: TGTGCCAGCAGTCGGGGGTCGGGGGGCCTCCAAGAGACCCAGTACTTC
J: TRBJ2-2; D: .; V: TRBV7-5; size: .; CDR3: CARSPPTGAHKGGELFF; DNA: TGTGCCAGAAGCCCCCCGACGGGGGCGCATAAGGGCGGGGAGCTGTTTTTT
J: TRBJ2-3; D: TRBD2; V: TRBV5-1; size: .; CDR3: CASSSGGVLDTQYF; DNA: TGCGCCAGCTCTAGCGGGGGGGTTTTAGATACGCAGTATTTT
J: TRBJ2-3; D: .; V: TRBV7-9; size: few; CDR3: CASSLAGVADTQYF; DNA: TGTGCCAGCAGCTTAGCAGGGGTGGCCGATACGCAGTATTTT
J: TRBJ1-2; D: .; V: TRBV5-8; size: few; CDR3: CASSANYGYTF; DNA: TGTGCCAGCAGCGCGAACTATGGCTACACCTTC
J: TRBJ2-3; D: TRBD1; V: TRBV10-2; size: once; CDR3: CASRGQGGDTQYF; DNA: TGCGCCAGCAGAGGACAGGGAGGAGATACGCAGTATTTT
J: TRBJ1-1; D: .; V: TRBV5-5; size: .; CDR3: CASRRGGVVNTEAFF; DNA: TGTGCCAGCAGACGAGGAGGGGTGGTGAACACTGAAGCTTTCTTT
J: TRBJ2-3; D: TRBD1; V: TRBV5-1; size: .; CDR3: CASSRGQISTDTQYF; DNA: TGCGCCAGCAGCCGGGGACAGATTAGCACAGATACGCAGTATTTT
J: TRBJ2-7; D: TRBD1; V: TRBV6-6; size: .; CDR3: CASSLRTGGKGYEQYF; DNA: TGTGCCAGCAGTCTCCGGACAGGGGGAAAAGGCTACGAGCAGTACTTC
J: TRBJ1-1; D: .; V: TRBV19; size: .; CDR3: CASIPGGPTEAFF; DNA: TGTGCCAGTATCCCCGGGGGCCCCACTGAAGCTTTCTTT
J: TRBJ1-5; D: .; V: TRBV29-1; size: .; CDR3: CSAKREDQPQHF; DNA: TGCAGCGCAAAGAGGGAAGATCAGCCCCAGCATTTT
J: TRBJ1-3; D: .; V: TRBV18; size: .; CDR3: CASSPLRDSGNTIYF; DNA: TGTGCCAGCTCACCCTTGAGGGACTCTGGAAACACCATATATTTT
J: TRBJ2-1; D: .; V: TRBV27; size: .; CDR3: CASSLYEGSSEDEQFF; DNA: TGTGCCAGCAGTTTATATGAGGGAAGTAGTGAGGATGAGCAGTTCTTC
J: TRBJ2-6; D: .; V: TRBV2; size: .; CDR3: CASRRQGLSGANVLTF; DNA: TGTGCCAGCAGGAGACAGGGACTCTCTGGGGCCAACGTCCTGACTTTC
J: TRBJ2-7; D: TRBD2; V: TRBV6-5; size: .; CDR3: CASTTIAGRTYEQYF; DNA: TGTGCCAGCACCACTATAGCGGGCCGAACCTACGAGCAGTACTTC
J: TRBJ2-7; D: .; V: TRBV7-9; size: .; CDR3: CASSLETGPYEQYF; DNA: TGTGCCAGCAGCTTAGAAACAGGCCCCTACGAGCAGTACTTC
J: TRBJ1-1; D: TRBD1; V: TRBV11-2; size: .; CDR3: CASSLGGGAGTEAFF; DNA: TGTGCCAGCAGCTTAGGAGGGGGCGCAGGGACTGAAGCTTTCTTT
J: TRBJ2-7; D: TRBD1; V: TRBV28; size: .; CDR3: CASSPTGTGAYEQYF; DNA: TGTGCCAGCAGTCCGACCGGGACAGGGGCCTACGAGCAGTACTTC
J: TRBJ2-1; D: TRBD1; V: TRBV15; size: .; CDR3: CATSSSETGYSYNEQFF; DNA: TGTGCCACCAGCAGTTCGGAGACAGGGTACTCCTACAATGAGCAGTTCTTC
J: TRBJ1-4; D: .; V: TRBV19; size: .; CDR3: CASSIPGMKKLFF; DNA: TGTGCCAGTAGTATTCCGGGTATGAAGAAACTGTTTTTT
J: TRBJ2-1; D: .; V: TRBV27; size: .; CDR3: CASSLNYEQFF; DNA: TGTGCCAGCAGTTTAAATTATGAGCAGTTCTTC
J: TRBJ1-1; D: .; V: TRBV5-1; size: .; CDR3: CASSWTENTEAFF; DNA: TGCGCCAGCAGCTGGACAGAGAACACTGAAGCTTTCTTT
J: TRBJ2-1; D: .; V: TRBV2; size: once; CDR3: CASSQNGEQFF; DNA: TGTGCCAGCAGCCAAAATGGTGAGCAGTTCTTC
J: TRBJ1-6; D: .; V: TRBV7-9; size: few; CDR3: CASSRPRSNSPLHF; DNA: TGTGCCAGCAGCCGTCCGAGGTCGAATTCACCCCTCCACTTT